This TCR beta chain was captured by sequencing in a study of shared clonotypes between healthy human individuals. The overall study: Per donor, CD8 memory used one plate, CD8 naive used two, CD4 memory used three and CD4 naive used three. Study observations and caveats: Sample collection involved blood only; tissue repertoires are likely different. Naive subsets tended to show greater estimated richness than memory subsets.

A CD45RA-negative memory subset and a CD45RA+ naive subset were separated from the CD4+ cells. This table comes from immunoSEQ multiplex PCR, and its TCRdb copy is limited to in-frame clones, with some not included. This table holds 2,100,000 or so clones, almost 96% found once. As concerns this clone: Its antigen is currently unknown. The sample has other DNA sequences that encode this CDR3 too.

Germline V gene data show CDR1 as LNHDA and CDR2 as SQIVND (reference sequence). V lost 0 bases and J lost 7, with 10 bases in between. This CDR3 is 15 amino acids long. Sequenced input: naive CD4+ T cells sorted from blood. Subset here: CD45RA+ positively selected. This rearrangement joins TRBV19 to TRBJ1-6; D call uncertain. The TCR originated in a man between 18 and 35 years old in good health. The CDR3, as DNA: TGTGCCAGTAGTATAGAAGAGGGAAGGAATTCACCCCTCCACTTT. The encoded protein is CASSIEEGRNSPLHF.